The present T cell receptor (beta chain) was sequenced within a study of cytomegalovirus exposure and HLA in healthy donors (dated by TCRdb to about 2017). General notes on the study: According to an earlier analysis of several hundred of the donors, about 180 million T cells yielded 95 million to 140 million unique TCR beta sequences and approximately 300 Gb of sequence data. Roughly 300 gigabases of sequencing data and approximately 84 million unique TCR sequences were included in an early release covering under 650 HLA-typed donors. The genetic ancestry cluster associated with self-reported Caucasian donors included around 76% of the approximately 410 genotyped donors. The study aimed to test whether signatures of past pathogen exposure could be identified by cataloging public T cell receptors. The T cell repertoires of some 700 subjects were profiled by immunosequencing and related to cytomegalovirus serostatus. Besides the first cohort of 666 subjects, a separate validation cohort made up of 120 different subjects was used. To predict cytomegalovirus infection status, the study brought together high-throughput TCR immunosequencing, statistical association of individual TCRs with disease status, and machine learning. In a later analysis, previously published TCR beta repertoires from hundreds of donors were re-analyzed and high-resolution HLA genotyping was added so that TCR occurrence patterns could be studied. Rather than using new phenotypic data, the later analysis identified candidate immune exposures from TCR beta sequences and from how often those sequences occurred across donors. In an earlier analysis of 587 of the donors, high-throughput TCR beta sequencing was used to judge whether each TCR beta V gene segment behaved as functional or pseudogenic. Alongside the repertoire data, information on donor age, sex, ethnicity and CMV serostatus was compiled. In a later genetic analysis, genome-wide SNP genotypes for about three fifths of the roughly 670 donors were used, and that subset was treated as a discovery cohort. All discovery cohort repertoires had been generated on a single sequencing platform. HLA typing included class I and class II loci at four-digit resolution. Typing coverage differed by locus: A, B, C, DRB1 and DQB1 were typed in about 620-630 donors, DQA1 in 522, DPA1 in some 610, and DPB1 in just under 490. Roughly five DR-DQ haplotypes were treated as single units for association and clustering because of strong linkage in the cohort. Among roughly 370 genotyped donors of the cohort, an average of roughly 240,000 unique TCR beta nucleotide sequences were sequenced per donor, roughly 18% of them non-productive.

This clone was seen a few times. Its antigen target is currently unknown. Base qualities were left out, and no much larger clone turns up one base away. Libraries were made using the immunoSEQ multiplex PCR assay. A mixture of 60 forward primers for TCR Vbeta segments and 13 reverse primers for TCR Jbeta segments was used in the multiplex PCR. Amplification of the CDR3 region of rearranged TCR beta genes was performed with a multiplex PCR assay on genomic DNA. Amplified TCR beta libraries were sequenced as 87-base-pair reads on the Illumina HiSeq System. Per the original workflow: In a later analysis, 80 million or so unique TCR beta chains were counted across the 500 to 850 repertoires, and roughly 11 million of these chains were shared by at least two donors. To remove PCR and sequencing errors, raw reads were error-corrected and collapsed into unique sequences using a nearest-neighbor algorithm that merged closely related sequences. Alignment of CDR3 sequences to IMGT reference sequences was used to assign V, D and J gene segments. For a sequence to be retained, a match of at least six nucleotides was required to both a V gene segment and a J gene segment. Rearrangements were called productive when the CDR3 lacked stop codons and stayed in frame with V and J; all others were non-productive. CDR3 was defined by IMGT convention, running from the second conserved V-encoded cysteine to the conserved J-encoded phenylalanine. The earlier analysis of 450 to 750 of the donors excluded any sequence lacking an unambiguous match to a single V gene segment. In an earlier analysis of several hundred of the donors, a V segment was called functional when productive rearrangements were above 56.7%, and segregating when the standard deviation between donors exceeded 5%. A statistical classification framework was built to diagnose cytomegalovirus status from the catalog of TCR beta chain sequences. In a later analysis, TCR nucleotide sequences were compared against IMGT/GENE-DB human TR gene sequences so that V and J genes could be assigned. The TCRdist pipeline was used in a later analysis to assign CDR3 sequences and most-parsimonious VDJ recombination scenarios. A later analysis defined each TCR beta chain by its CDR3 amino acid sequence plus V-gene family, and excluded reads lacking a unique V-gene family. To address suspected cross-contamination and a sequencing artifact, a later analysis removed approximately 590 highly shared, low-generation-probability nucleotide sequences. In a later analysis, a clonal expansion index was calculated for each public chain from normalized within-repertoire ranks of inferred template counts. In a later analysis, generation probabilities were computed using a VDJ recombination model fitted to out-of-frame rearrangements, and the results were checked against IGoR. In a later analysis, hypergeometric tests were used to score TCR-TCR, TCR-HLA and TCR-CMV co-occurrence, with a repertoire-size bias correction applied to TCR pairs. A later analysis estimated false discovery rates by permuting HLA or CMV assignments 20 times. A later analysis grouped co-occurring TCRs with DBSCAN, adding TCRdist sequence similarity when clustering within HLA-allele-positive subsets. Repertoires with fewer than 30,000 or more than 120,000 public chains, plus five repertoires with anomalous nucleotide sharing, were excluded from co-occurrence clustering. Not all clones reach the TCRdb copy of this immuneACCESS table, which keeps in-frame sequences only. Checked studies attribute under half of the gap to unresolved V genes and leave the rest unexplained. V and J calls and clone size are those listed in that table; D and trimming were worked out from the DNA. Across this sample there are about 97,000 clones, with 73% seen only once. The ten most abundant clones make up less than 4% of the sample.

What the work shows at the level of the full study, not this receptor alone: Because HLA typing was unavailable for some donors at each locus, only the typed subset was used in association tests. The authors suggested that the approach could potentially be extended to other disease states and immunological phenotypes. An association between a missense DCLRE1C variant and V-gene and J-gene trimming of TCR beta chains was found in a later genetic analysis and replicated in an independent cohort. In a later genetic analysis, fewer N-insertions in productive TCRs were reported among donors in an Asian-associated ancestry cluster than the roughly 700-donor mean. Across donors, most TCR sequences were observed very rarely, whereas some public TCRs were present in many individuals. An earlier analysis of some 590 of the donors showed that most TCR beta V segments appeared in productive rearrangements either about 87% or about 30% of the time, which broadly matched IMGT annotations. A further reported finding was that TCR beta sequences accurately predicted the HLA-A and HLA-B alleles for most subjects in the first cohort. For the cohort, immune exposure information was limited to CMV serostatus. In a later analysis, several top co-occurrence clusters were reported to appear linked to parvovirus B19, influenza, CMV and Epstein-Barr virus. Some IMGT-functional V segments, including TRBV6-2 and TRBV6-3, could not be told apart with the 87-base-pair reads, so those segments were excluded. A total of fewer than 200 TCR beta chains were listed by the study as associated with cytomegalovirus. Linkage disequilibrium might explain the correlated functional status among segregating V segments, but an unknown experimental factor could not be ruled out. According to a later analysis, most CMV-associated TCR beta chains appeared to be HLA-restricted, and the HLA associations seemed to be driven largely by CMV exposure. A group of highly shared sequence variants was considered likely to be a technical artifact of the sequencing pipeline. Compared with equally common non-associated chains, HLA-associated TCR beta chains in a later analysis were more clonally expanded and had lower generation probabilities. The earlier analysis of about 600 of the donors excluded roughly 17 rarely observed V segments, including chromosome 9 orphons, because counts were too low. The presence/absence analyses assumed that sequencing depth was roughly uniform across donors, and that assumption may not be true. The classifier was reported to diagnose cytomegalovirus status with high specificity and sensitivity in both the original and validation cohorts. In vitro tests confirmed that a few of the cytomegalovirus-associated TCR beta chains recognize cytomegalovirus antigens. This cohort had only TCR beta chains sequenced, and the lack of alpha or paired-chain data limited which features could be detected. A later analysis found that TCR association rates varied across HLA loci, with DRB1 alleles showing the most associated TCRs and HLA-C alleles the fewest. Assigning TCR associations to individual alleles was difficult when HLA alleles, especially DR and DQ, strongly co-occurred. A later analysis associated about 18,000 TCR beta sequences with specific HLA alleles at a false discovery rate of 0.05.

The cohort consisted of some 730 healthy bone marrow donors. At the time of sampling, all cohort members were nominally healthy, though unrecorded immune exposures were likely present. The donor was CMV seronegative and belonged to the group of 352 seronegative cohort members. A peripheral blood sample was collected from each donor, and TCR beta sequencing was performed on peripheral blood mononuclear cells. The Qiagen DNeasy Blood Extraction Kit was used to extract genomic DNA from the blood cell samples. From the germline V gene, CDR1 is SGHRS and CDR2 is YFSETQ. V is cut by 4 bases and J by 5 bases, and the space between the germline ends is 18 bases. The CDR3 goes from the cysteine to the phenylalanine over 15 residues. Only the CDR3 DNA stays, 45 bases, in frame from base 1.

This clonotype was obtained from a man aged 40-50 years in good health and CMV-seronegative. The chain was built from TRBV5-1 and TRBJ2-5; TRBD2 is a weak D gene call, 8 bases matching. Source material: PBMCs. The DNA sequence is given as TGCGCCAGCAGCCGGGGGGGACTAGGGGGCGAGACCCAGTACTTC. Translated, this gives CASSRGGLGGETQYF.